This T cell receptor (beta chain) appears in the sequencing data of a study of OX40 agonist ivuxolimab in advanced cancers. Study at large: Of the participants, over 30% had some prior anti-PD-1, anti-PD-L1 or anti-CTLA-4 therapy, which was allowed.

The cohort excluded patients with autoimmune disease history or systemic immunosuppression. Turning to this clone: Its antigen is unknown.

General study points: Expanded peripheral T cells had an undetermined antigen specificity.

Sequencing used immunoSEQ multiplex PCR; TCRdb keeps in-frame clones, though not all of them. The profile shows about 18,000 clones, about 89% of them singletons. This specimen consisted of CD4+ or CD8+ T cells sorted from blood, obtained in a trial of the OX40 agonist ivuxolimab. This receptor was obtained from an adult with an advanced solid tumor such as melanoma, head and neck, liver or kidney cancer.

In DNA, the CDR3 is TGTGCCCCCTCCTCTAGCGGGGGCAACAATGAGCAGTTCTTC. The encoded protein is CAPSSSGGNNEQFF. The chain employs TRBV11-3 and TRBJ2-1, with TRBD2 matching 10 bases. Germline loops: CDR1 SGHNT, CDR2 YENEEA. The CDR3 runs 14 residues. Trimming took 11 bases from V and 5 from J; bases not matched to a gene: 9.